The rows below give T cell receptor beta chains drawn from one sample of a study of blood T cell repertoires in COVID-19. Data came from immunoSEQ multiplex PCR; TCRdb stores just in-frame clones and leaves some out. The table includes approximately 50,000 clones, 90% detected once. The source material was peripheral blood. These TCRs come from a human donor in a cohort sampled during active COVID-19. The CDR3 runs from the conserved cysteine through the conserved F or W. The D gene is left open where the match is weak. Expanded clones get a size class; other rows say once, few or many, or leave the size out.

TRBJ2-2	.	TRBV19	.	CASSIDYWGLSTGELFF	TGTGCCAGTAGTATAGATTACTGGGGGCTAAGCACCGGGGAGCTGTTTTTT
TRBJ2-7	.	TRBV3-1/TRBV3-2	TRBD2	CASRPSGSYEQYF	TGTGCCAGCAGGCCTAGCGGGAGCTACGAGCAGTACTTC
TRBJ1-2	.	TRBV28	.	CASSLESEEGYTF	TGTGCCAGCAGTTTAGAGTCCGAGGAGGGCTACACCTTC
TRBJ2-2	once	TRBV7-3	TRBD2	CASSLTGTSGFINTGELFF	TGTGCCAGCAGCTTGACCGGGACTAGCGGGTTCATCAACACCGGGGAGCTGTTTTTT
TRBJ1-6	.	TRBV5-6	TRBD1	CASSFQQGDYSPLHF	TGTGCCAGCAGCTTTCAACAGGGGGACTATTCACCCCTCCACTTT
TRBJ1-1	.	TRBV3-1/TRBV3-2	.	CASSPPDTVNTEAFF	TGTGCCAGCAGCCCACCCGACACGGTGAACACTGAAGCTTTCTTT
TRBJ1-1	.	TRBV5-1	.	CASRTGLNTEAFF	TGCGCCAGCAGGACAGGCTTGAACACTGAAGCTTTCTTT
TRBJ1-1	.	TRBV9	TRBD1	CASSVGGQMNTEAFF	TGTGCCAGCAGCGTAGGGGGACAGATGAACACTGAAGCTTTCTTT
TRBJ1-2	once	TRBV5-6	TRBD1	CASSWTGRVNYGYTF	TGTGCCAGCAGCTGGACAGGGCGAGTTAACTATGGCTACACCTTC
TRBJ2-5	.	TRBV7-8	.	CASSLAAPANQETQYF	TGTGCCAGCAGCTTAGCGGCTCCAGCGAACCAAGAGACCCAGTACTTC
TRBJ1-5	.	TRBV12-5	.	CASGLIDSFNQPQHF	TGTGCTAGTGGTTTGATTGACAGTTTCAATCAGCCCCAGCATTTT
TRBJ1-3	.	TRBV3-1/TRBV3-2	.	CASSLTDSSGNTIYF	TGTGCCAGCAGCCTAACGGACAGCTCTGGAAACACCATATATTTT
TRBJ2-1	.	TRBV3-1/TRBV3-2	TRBD2	CASSQVSGTYNEQFF	TGTGCCAGCAGCCAAGTGAGCGGGACCTACAATGAGCAGTTCTTC
TRBJ2-7	once	TRBV18	.	CASSPPAGSYEQYF	TGTGCCAGCTCACCACCCGCGGGCTCCTACGAGCAGTACTTC
TRBJ1-3	.	TRBV7-9	.	CASSLQGQVGGNTIYF	TGTGCCAGCAGCTTACAGGGTCAAGTAGGCGGAAACACCATATATTTT
TRBJ1-1	medium-sized	TRBV27	.	CASSPFNSPSAFF	TGTGCCAGCAGTCCCTTCAACTCACCGTCCGCTTTCTTT
TRBJ2-7	.	TRBV28	.	CASSPGHSYEQYF	TGTGCCAGCAGTCCGGGACACAGTTACGAGCAGTACTTC
TRBJ1-1	.	TRBV6-5	.	CASSYGWANTEAFF	TGTGCCAGCAGTTACGGTTGGGCCAACACTGAAGCTTTCTTT